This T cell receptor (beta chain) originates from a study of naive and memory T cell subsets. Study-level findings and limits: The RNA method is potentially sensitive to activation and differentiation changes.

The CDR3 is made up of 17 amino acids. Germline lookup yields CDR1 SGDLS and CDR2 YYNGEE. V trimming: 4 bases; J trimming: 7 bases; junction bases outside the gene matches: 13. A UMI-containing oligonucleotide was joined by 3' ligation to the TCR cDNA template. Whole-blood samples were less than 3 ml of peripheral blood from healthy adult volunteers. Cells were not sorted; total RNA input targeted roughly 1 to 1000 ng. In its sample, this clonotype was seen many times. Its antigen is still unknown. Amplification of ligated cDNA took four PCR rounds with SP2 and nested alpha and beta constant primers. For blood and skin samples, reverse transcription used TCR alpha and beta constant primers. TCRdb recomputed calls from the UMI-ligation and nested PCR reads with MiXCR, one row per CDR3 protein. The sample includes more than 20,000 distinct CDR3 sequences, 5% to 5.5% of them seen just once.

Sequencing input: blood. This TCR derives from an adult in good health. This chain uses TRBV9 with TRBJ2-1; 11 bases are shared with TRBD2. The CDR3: CASSSSRGASGRNEQFF. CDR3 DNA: TGTGCCAGCAGCTCGAGCCGAGGGGCTAGCGGGAGGAATGAGCAGTTCTTC.